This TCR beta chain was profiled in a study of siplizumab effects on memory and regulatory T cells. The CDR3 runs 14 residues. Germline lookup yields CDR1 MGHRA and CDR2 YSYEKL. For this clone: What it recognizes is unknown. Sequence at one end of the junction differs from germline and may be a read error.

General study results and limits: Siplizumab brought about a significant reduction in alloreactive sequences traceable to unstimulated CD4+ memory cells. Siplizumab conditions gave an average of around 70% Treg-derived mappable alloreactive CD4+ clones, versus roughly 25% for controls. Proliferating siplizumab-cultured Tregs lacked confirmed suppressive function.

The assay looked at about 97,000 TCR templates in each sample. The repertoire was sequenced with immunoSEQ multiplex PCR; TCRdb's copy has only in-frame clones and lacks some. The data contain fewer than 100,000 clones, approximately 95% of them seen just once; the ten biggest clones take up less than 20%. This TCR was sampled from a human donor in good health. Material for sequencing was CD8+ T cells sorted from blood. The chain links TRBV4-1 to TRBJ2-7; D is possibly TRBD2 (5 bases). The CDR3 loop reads CASGQERSSYEQYF. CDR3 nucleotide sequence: TGCGCCAGCGGCCAAGAGCGGAGCTCCTACGAGCAGTACTTC.